The rows below give T cell receptor beta chains drawn from one sample of a study of blood T cell repertoires in COVID-19. Clones were read by immunoSEQ multiplex PCR, and TCRdb kept only the in-frame ones, dropping some. Among 55,000 to 80,000 clones, 74% were seen once, and the ten largest hold over 25%. Sequencing input: peripheral blood. The receptors were sampled from a woman of 80 years or more with acute or convalescent COVID-19. The CDR3 runs from the conserved cysteine through the conserved F or W. The D gene is left open where the match is weak. The listing skips clone size in some rows; elsewhere it reads once, few, many or a size class.

J: TRBJ2-7
V: TRBV6-2/TRBV6-3
D: -
size: -
CDR3: CASSYSNWAEQYF
DNA: TGTGCCAGCAGTTACTCCAATTGGGCCGAGCAGTACTTC

J: TRBJ2-1
V: TRBV11-2
D: TRBD2
size: -
CDR3: CASSLAGAGGNEQFF
DNA: TGTGCCAGCAGTCTGGCGGGAGCGGGAGGCAATGAGCAGTTCTTC

J: TRBJ1-3
V: TRBV9
D: -
size: -
CDR3: CASSVAHSGVSGNTIYF
DNA: TGTGCCAGCAGCGTAGCTCACTCGGGAGTCTCTGGAAACACCATATATTTT

J: TRBJ2-2
V: TRBV27
D: -
size: -
CDR3: CASSFLGLTNTGELFF
DNA: TGTGCCAGCAGTTTTCTGGGGCTCACGAACACCGGGGAGCTGTTTTTT

J: TRBJ2-3
V: TRBV5-1
D: TRBD2
size: -
CDR3: CASSSPAIAGVSDTQYF
DNA: TGCGCCAGCAGCTCCCCCGCCATAGCGGGAGTATCAGATACGCAGTATTTT

J: TRBJ1-1
V: TRBV9
D: TRBD1
size: -
CDR3: CASSARTGENTEAFF
DNA: TGTGCCAGCAGCGCTAGGACAGGGGAGAACACTGAAGCTTTCTTT

J: TRBJ1-3
V: TRBV28
D: TRBD1
size: -
CDR3: CASRTSQGAPGNTIYF
DNA: TGTGCCAGCAGAACTTCACAGGGGGCGCCTGGAAACACCATATATTTT

J: TRBJ2-1
V: TRBV28
D: -
size: -
CDR3: CASSFSLIGGRLDNEQFF
DNA: TGTGCCAGCAGTTTTTCCCTGATCGGGGGGCGGTTGGACAATGAGCAGTTCTTC

J: TRBJ2-7
V: TRBV3-1/TRBV3-2
D: TRBD2
size: -
CDR3: CASSPPPRTSGDTYEQYF
DNA: TGTGCCAGCAGCCCCCCCCCTCGGACTAGCGGGGATACCTACGAGCAGTACTTC

J: TRBJ1-1
V: TRBV2
D: TRBD1
size: once
CDR3: CASRRNGDRRNTEAFF
DNA: TGTGCCAGCAGACGAAATGGGGACAGGCGGAACACTGAAGCTTTCTTT

J: TRBJ2-7
V: TRBV2
D: TRBD2
size: few
CDR3: CASSEYPGGFRGEQYF
DNA: TGTGCCAGCAGTGAATACCCGGGAGGATTTAGGGGCGAGCAGTACTTC

J: TRBJ1-1
V: TRBV10-2
D: -
size: -
CDR3: CASSEAEGVTEAFF
DNA: TGCGCCAGCAGTGAGGCCGAGGGAGTCACTGAAGCTTTCTTT

J: TRBJ1-4
V: TRBV6-5
D: -
size: -
CDR3: CASIEPGQEKLFF
DNA: TGTGCCAGCATCGAACCTGGGCAGGAAAAACTGTTTTTT

J: TRBJ1-3
V: TRBV19
D: -
size: -
CDR3: CASSLRKGASGNTIYF
DNA: TGTGCCAGTAGTCTTCGAAAAGGGGCCTCTGGAAACACCATATATTTT

J: TRBJ2-3
V: TRBV13
D: TRBD1
size: -
CDR3: CASSSRQGKYF
DNA: TGTGCCAGCAGCTCCAGACAGGGCAAGTATTTT

J: TRBJ1-2
V: TRBV5-1
D: -
size: -
CDR3: CASSLEAGAGYGYTF
DNA: TGCGCCAGCAGCTTGGAGGCAGGGGCCGGCTATGGCTACACCTTC

J: TRBJ1-2
V: TRBV28
D: TRBD1
size: -
CDR3: CASSSPGTGEYGYTF
DNA: TGTGCCAGCAGCTCCCCGGGGACAGGGGAATATGGCTACACCTTC

J: TRBJ1-1
V: TRBV14
D: -
size: -
CDR3: CASSQVRYTEAFF
DNA: TGTGCCAGCAGCCAAGTCCGGTACACTGAAGCTTTCTTT

J: TRBJ2-7
V: TRBV14
D: -
size: -
CDR3: CASSRFIRGPSYEQYF
DNA: TGTGCCAGCAGCCGATTCATCCGCGGGCCCTCCTACGAGCAGTACTTC

J: TRBJ1-1
V: TRBV30
D: -
size: -
CDR3: CAWTSNRETEAFF
DNA: TGTGCCTGGACGAGTAACAGGGAAACTGAAGCTTTCTTT

J: TRBJ1-2
V: TRBV6-5
D: -
size: -
CDR3: CASRPGQNYGYTF
DNA: TGTGCCAGCAGGCCCGGACAGAACTATGGCTACACCTTC

J: TRBJ2-1
V: TRBV10-3
D: TRBD2
size: -
CDR3: CAISELASGEQFF
DNA: TGTGCCATCAGTGAGTTGGCTAGCGGTGAGCAGTTCTTC

J: TRBJ2-7
V: TRBV18
D: TRBD2
size: -
CDR3: CASSPGGSYEQYF
DNA: TGTGCCAGCTCACCAGGCGGGAGCTACGAGCAGTACTTC

J: TRBJ2-5
V: TRBV29-1
D: -
size: -
CDR3: CSAGIGYRETQYF
DNA: TGCAGCGCCGGCATCGGGTACAGGGAGACCCAGTACTTC

J: TRBJ2-7
V: TRBV28
D: TRBD2
size: -
CDR3: CASSFRSGRYEQYF
DNA: TGTGCCAGCAGTTTTAGAAGCGGGAGGTACGAGCAGTACTTC

J: TRBJ1-1
V: TRBV6-5
D: -
size: -
CDR3: CASSRGTEAFF
DNA: TGTGCCAGCAGCAGGGGAACTGAAGCTTTCTTT

J: TRBJ1-2
V: TRBV12-3/TRBV12-4
D: -
size: -
CDR3: CASSNHPGDGYTF
DNA: TGTGCCAGCAGCAATCATCCAGGGGATGGCTACACCTTC

J: TRBJ2-1
V: TRBV4-2
D: -
size: -
CDR3: CASSQVSSVGGYNEQFF
DNA: TGTGCCAGCAGCCAAGTCTCGAGCGTGGGGGGATACAATGAGCAGTTCTTC

J: TRBJ1-1
V: TRBV5-5
D: -
size: -
CDR3: CASSSLGRMNTEAFF
DNA: TGTGCCAGCAGCTCTCTGGGCAGAATGAACACTGAAGCTTTCTTT

J: TRBJ2-2
V: TRBV7-2
D: TRBD1
size: few
CDR3: CASSLYRQGGTGELFF
DNA: TGTGCCAGCAGCTTATATCGACAGGGGGGTACCGGGGAGCTGTTTTTT

J: TRBJ1-2
V: TRBV2
D: -
size: -
CDR3: CASSEASGVYGYTF
DNA: TGTGCCAGCAGTGAAGCGTCGGGGGTCTATGGCTACACCTTC

J: TRBJ1-1
V: TRBV19
D: -
size: -
CDR3: CASRTTVNTEAFF
DNA: TGTGCCAGTAGAACGACTGTTAACACTGAAGCTTTCTTT

J: TRBJ2-1
V: TRBV5-1
D: TRBD2
size: -
CDR3: CASSLVVAGDNEQFF
DNA: TGCGCCAGCAGCTTGGTAGTAGCGGGGGACAATGAGCAGTTCTTC

J: TRBJ2-5
V: TRBV7-2
D: -
size: -
CDR3: CASSLALGTSTQETQYF
DNA: TGTGCCAGCAGCTTAGCGCTGGGGACAAGCACCCAAGAGACCCAGTACTTC

J: TRBJ1-2
V: TRBV19
D: -
size: -
CDR3: CASSPYRTEGDGYTF
DNA: TGTGCCAGTAGTCCTTACAGAACCGAAGGCGATGGCTACACCTTC

J: TRBJ1-5
V: TRBV18
D: -
size: -
CDR3: CASSPFQGMANQPQHF
DNA: TGTGCCAGCTCACCATTCCAGGGGATGGCCAATCAGCCCCAGCATTTT

J: TRBJ1-1
V: TRBV9
D: TRBD1
size: -
CDR3: CASSAAVWDRGNTEAFF
DNA: TGTGCCAGCAGCGCCGCCGTCTGGGACAGGGGAAACACTGAAGCTTTCTTT

J: TRBJ2-7
V: TRBV28
D: TRBD2
size: -
CDR3: CASSLLAGSSYEQYF
DNA: TGTGCCAGCAGCCTACTAGCGGGTAGCTCCTACGAGCAGTACTTC